The 28 T cell receptor beta chains given below trace back to one sample, sequenced in a study of cytomegalovirus exposure and HLA in healthy donors. It was with 60 Vbeta and 13 Jbeta primers that the PCR ran. Some clones are missing from TCRdb's copy, which holds only in-frame ones; the method was immunoSEQ multiplex PCR. This table has some 96,000 clones, 76% appearing once. Material: PBMCs. The origin of the receptors is a woman between 55 and 75 years old in good health and CMV-seropositive.

This sequence joins TRBV2 and TRBJ2-3, with 9 bases lining up with TRBD2. CDR1 and CDR2 (germline): SNHLY, FYNNEI. Losses at the gene ends were 8 bases for V and 0 bases for J; bases not matched to a gene: 3. The CDR3 is 14 amino acids. CDR3 protein: CASGLATSTDTQYF. The CDR3 DNA follows: TGTGCCAGCGGACTAGCGACTAGCACAGATACGCAGTATTTT.

The chain has TRBV28 and TRBJ2-5; 11 bases are a match to TRBD1. The last part of the DNA fits TRBJ2-7 better; the J call may be wrong. This CDR3 is built from 15 residues. CDR1 is MDHEN, CDR2 SYDVKM, per germline. The CDR3 here is CASTGTGGTGYEQYF. The CDR3 DNA reads TGTGCCAGTACCGGGACAGGGGGGACGGGGTACGAGCAGTACTTC.

This chain connects TRBV19 to TRBJ1-1, with D uncertain. There are 15 residues in the CDR3. Germline loops: CDR1 LNHDA, CDR2 SQIVND (reference sequence). Trimming removed 3 bases at V and 6 bases at J, with 17 bases between. CDR3 in amino acids: CASSIGLRGGAEAFF. The CDR3 coding sequence is TGTGCCAGTAGTATCGGACTGCGCGGTGGGGCTGAAGCTTTCTTT.

The chain couples TRBV15 to TRBJ2-5; 8 positions agree with TRBD1. V gave up 3 bases and J gave up 11 bases; unmatched junction bases: 14. The CDR3 has 15 residues. CDR1 and CDR2 (germline): LNHNV, YYDKDF (reference sequence). For the CDR3, the DNA is TGTGCCACCAGCAGTAGAGGACAGGGTGACCATCAGCAGTACTTC. Amino acids: CATSSRGQGDHQQYF.

The J gene is TRBJ2-2, the V gene TRBV7-6, with TRBD2 matching 8 bases. Trimming cost V 1 base and J 6 bases; bases outside gene matches: 7. This CDR3 comprises 16 residues. CDR1 and CDR2 from the germline V gene are SGHVS and FNYEAQ. CDR3 region: CASSLGGSGISGELFF. The CDR3 coding sequence is TGTGCCAGCAGCTTAGGAGGTAGCGGGATTTCCGGGGAGCTGTTTTTT.

A few counts support this clone. The rearrangement joins TRBV7-9 to TRBJ1-1; D is uncertain. Germline CDR1 is SEHNR and CDR2 is FQNEAQ (reference sequence). The ends were cut back, 1 base at V and 8 bases at J, with 8 bases in the middle. The CDR3 runs to 12 residues. The CDR3 loop reads CASSLEYGEAFF. Written as DNA, the CDR3 is TGTGCCAGCAGCTTAGAGTACGGGGAAGCTTTCTTT.

This rearrangement joins TRBV29-1 to TRBJ2-7, with TRBD2 matching 12 bases. CDR1 SQVTM and CDR2 ANQGSEA come from the germline V gene. The CDR3 length is 13 residues. V shed 7 bases and J 5 bases; nucleotides not matched to a gene: 6. The CDR3 DNA follows: TGCAGCGCCGGACTAGCGGGAACCAACGAGCAGTACTTC. Amino acid sequence: CSAGLAGTNEQYF.

V usage is TRBV15 and J usage is TRBJ2-7; 8 nucleotides line up with TRBD1. The CDR3 extends over 15 amino acids. Germline V gene data show CDR1 as LNHNV and CDR2 as YYDKDF (reference sequence). Germline trimming cut 5 bases from V and 0 bases from J; bases unmatched to any gene: 6. CDR3 loop: CATSGQGASSYEQYF. Written as DNA, the CDR3 is TGTGCCACCAGCGGACAGGGAGCGAGCTCCTACGAGCAGTACTTC.

This clone has more than one count but fewer than ten. The V call is TRBV2, the J call TRBJ2-3; D is ambiguous. Germline loops: CDR1 SNHLY, CDR2 FYNNEI. CDR3 length: 12 residues. The germline V and J ends were trimmed by 6 bases and 4 bases, with 8 bases remaining between them. CDR3 DNA sequence: TGTGCCAGCAGCGTTGGAGCAGATACGCAGTATTTT. Amino acids: CASSVGADTQYF.

The chain has TRBV7-3 and TRBJ2-5; TRBD1 is a possible D gene (7 bases). The J call may be wrong; the DNA end is better matched by TRBJ2-7. The CDR3 is made up of 15 amino acids. Germline values: CDR1 SGHTA, CDR2 FQGTGA. The CDR3 spells CASSLAQGGSYEQYF. Here the CDR3 DNA reads TGTGCCAGCAGCTTAGCCCAGGGGGGATCCTACGAGCAGTACTTC.

The rearrangement joins TRBV11-2 to TRBJ1-4; no reliable D call. V lost 4 bases, J lost 9 bases, and 9 bases lay in between. CDR1 is SGHAT, CDR2 FQNNGV, per germline. The CDR3 spans 12 residues. CDR3 coding DNA: TGTGCCAGCAGCTCCATTTCCAAAAAACTGTTTTTT. It translates to CASSSISKKLFF.

This chain joins TRBV18 and TRBJ1-4, with 8 nucleotides matching TRBD1. Germline CDR1 is KGHSH and CDR2 is LQKENI. CDR3 length: 14 residues. V lost 6 bases, J lost 4 bases, and 4 bases stayed unmatched. The CDR3 DNA reads TGTGCCAGCTCCCGACAGGGGTATAATGAAAAACTGTTTTTT. It specifies CASSRQGYNEKLFF.

This clone was detected once. The chain links TRBV13 to TRBJ2-1, with 13 bases fitting TRBD2. The CDR3 spans 13 residues. After removal of 8 bases from V and 8 bases from J, the junction contained 3 bases not matched to a gene. Per germline, CDR1 PRHDT and CDR2 FYEKMQ (reference sequence). For the CDR3, the DNA is TGTGCCAGCCGAGGACTAGCGGGAGATGAGCAGTTCTTC. Its translation: CASRGLAGDEQFF.

The gene calls are TRBV15 and TRBJ1-2, with 8 bases matching TRBD1. Germline V gene sequence: CDR1 LNHNV, CDR2 YYDKDF (reference sequence). CDR3 length: 16 amino acids. The V segment lost 4 bases and the J segment 4 bases; nucleotides outside the gene matches: 11. The CDR3, as DNA: TGTGCCACCAGCAAGGATCCAGGGGGCACCTTCTATGGCTACACCTTC. Translating it yields CATSKDPGGTFYGYTF.

The V call is TRBV10-2, the J call TRBJ1-2, with a tentative D call TRBD1 (6 bases). CDR1 and CDR2 (germline): WSHSY, SAAADI. The CDR3 runs to 15 residues. V dropped 3 bases and J dropped 6 bases, with 17 bases sitting between them. The CDR3 coding sequence is TGCGCCAGCAGTGAATCTCCCAGGGGCCCGGATGGCTACACCTTC. Translated, it gives CASSESPRGPDGYTF.

The gene calls are TRBV29-1 and TRBJ2-1, with D hard to call. The CDR3 is made up of 12 amino acids. V lost 3 bases and J lost 9, with 12 bases in between. Germline CDR1 reads SQVTM; CDR2 reads ANQGSEA. The CDR3 region is CSVDPSIGEQFF. CDR3 in DNA: TGCAGCGTTGACCCCAGTATTGGTGAGCAGTTCTTC.

This clone was found many times. The chain links TRBV2 to TRBJ2-7; D perhaps matches TRBD1 (5 bases). CDR3 length: 15 amino acids. Trimming stripped 0 bases from V and 4 bases from J, with 13 bases between. Germline CDR1 SNHLY, CDR2 FYNNEI. CDR3 residues: CASSEATGIVYEQYF. The CDR3 DNA sequence: TGTGCCAGCAGTGAAGCCACAGGAATAGTATACGAGCAGTACTTC.

For the CDR3, the DNA is TGCGCCAGCAGCCCCGGACTAGCGGGATTTACCACCCTATACAATGAGCAGTTCTTC. Translation: CASSPGLAGFTTLYNEQFF. The chain employs TRBV4-1 and TRBJ2-1; 12 bases are a match to TRBD2. Unmatched junction bases numbered 14, after V lost 4 bases and J lost 4 bases. The CDR3 loop spans 19 amino acids. Germline loops: CDR1 MGHRA, CDR2 YSYEKL.

This clone was detected a few times. The chain recombines TRBV28 with TRBJ1-1; 8 bases match TRBD1. With V trimmed by 6 bases and J by 7 bases, 7 bases remained unmatched. The CDR3 sequence is 13 residues long. The germline V gene encodes CDR1 MDHEN and CDR2 SYDVKM. The CDR3 loop is CASSLPGGGEAFF. For the CDR3, the DNA is TGTGCCAGCAGCCTCCCAGGGGGCGGTGAAGCTTTCTTT.

The J gene is TRBJ1-4, the V gene TRBV10-2; D unresolved. The CDR3 is 16 residues long. Trimming removed 2 bases from V and 1 base from J, with 11 bases in between. Germline V gene data show CDR1 as WSHSY and CDR2 as SAAADI. CDR3 region: CASSEALRRTNEKLFF. CDR3 in DNA: TGCGCCAGCAGTGAGGCCCTGCGAAGAACTAATGAAAAACTGTTTTTT.

The V and J genes are TRBV12-5 and TRBJ2-7; D unclear. V gave up 7 bases and J gave up 3 bases, with 7 bases separating them. CDR1 is LGHNT, CDR2 FRNRAP, per germline. CDR3 length equals 11 residues. The CDR3 DNA follows: TGTGCTAGTGCCTTATACTACGAGCAGTACTTC. Residues: CASALYYEQYF.

The chain carries TRBV5-1 and TRBJ2-5, with D possibly matching TRBD2 (5 bases). The CDR3 consists of 13 residues. CDR1 is SGHRS, CDR2 YFSETQ, per germline. Trimming removed 0 bases at V and 11 bases at J, with 14 bases between. CDR3: CASSLEGREEQYF. CDR3 sequence (DNA): TGCGCCAGCAGCTTGGAGGGCCGGGAAGAGCAGTACTTC.

CDR3 in amino acids: CASSLVTLDTGELFF. The CDR3 nucleotides read TGTGCCAGCAGCTTAGTCACACTAGACACCGGGGAGCTGTTTTTT. This rearrangement joins TRBV11-2 to TRBJ2-2, with D possibly matching TRBD2 (5 bases). The CDR3 runs 15 residues. Germline V gene lookup returns CDR1 SGHAT and CDR2 FQNNGV. The germline V and J ends were trimmed by 1 base and 3 bases, with 9 bases remaining between them.

The V call is TRBV28, the J call TRBJ1-4, with TRBD1 identical over 7 bases. The V gene's germline CDR1 is MDHEN and CDR2 SYDVKM. The CDR3 has 15 amino acids. Unmatched junction bases numbered 8, after V lost 6 bases and J lost 4 bases. The CDR3, as DNA: TGTGCCAGCAGACCTCGGACAGGCGTTAATGAAAAACTGTTTTTT. Translation: CASRPRTGVNEKLFF. The entire variable domain, with the rest obtained from reference TRBV28 and TRBJ1-4, is as follows: DVKVTQSSRYLVKRTGEKVFLECVQDMDHENMFWYRQDPGLGLRLIYFSYDVKMKEKGDIPEGYSVSREKKERFSLILESASTNQTSMYLCASRPRTGVNEKLFFGSGTQLSVL.

The V and J genes are TRBV19 and TRBJ1-2; D remains ambiguous. Germline loops: CDR1 LNHDA, CDR2 SQIVND (reference sequence). The CDR3 loop spans 14 amino acids. Trimming took off 1 base at V and 8 bases at J, with 14 bases between the two ends. This CDR3 reads CASSIGNSAGGYTF. In DNA form, the CDR3 reads TGTGCCAGTAGTATAGGAAACAGTGCTGGGGGCTACACCTTC. Looking up the rest from reference TRBV19 and TRBJ1-2 gives the full variable domain: DGGITQSPKYLFRKEGQNVTLSCEQNLNHDAMYWYRQDPGQGLRLIYYSQIVNDFQKGDIAEGYSVSREKKESFPLTVTSAQKNPTAFYLCASSIGNSAGGYTFGSGTRLTVV.

This clone has a handful of counts. V usage is TRBV9 and J usage is TRBJ2-5; D not certain. CDR3 length equals 13 residues. Trimming took off 2 bases at V and 2 bases at J, with 7 bases between the two ends. Germline assignment: CDR1 SGDLS and CDR2 YYNGEE. CDR3 loop: CASSVSRQETQYF. The CDR3 DNA reads as TGTGCCAGCAGCGTTAGCAGACAAGAGACCCAGTACTTC. Filled out from reference TRBV9 and TRBJ2-5, the complete variable domain reads DSGVTQTPKHLITATGQRVTLRCSPRSGDLSVYWYQQSLDQGLQFLIQYYNGEERAKGNILERFSAQQFPDLHSELNLSSLELGDSALYFCASSVSRQETQYFGPGTRLLVL.

This clone was found a few times. The rearrangement links TRBV30 to TRBJ2-5; 10 bases agree with TRBD2. The CDR3 covers 16 residues. The trim removed 7 bases at V and 5 bases at J, leaving 16 bases unmatched. From germline, CDR1 is GTSNPN and CDR2 SVGIG (reference sequence). CDR3 region: CASRSPLAGVSETQYF. The CDR3 nucleotides read TGTGCCTCACGAAGCCCGCTAGCGGGAGTCTCGGAGACCCAGTACTTC.

The chain combines TRBV10-3 with TRBJ2-1; 11 nucleotides align to TRBD1. Germline V gene sequence: CDR1 ENHRY, CDR2 SYGVKD. Germline trimming cut 7 bases from V and 8 bases from J; bases unmatched to any gene: 10. CDR3 size: 15 residues. The CDR3 here is CAIKIGQGARDEQFF. In DNA, the CDR3 is TGTGCCATCAAGATCGGACAGGGGGCTAGGGATGAGCAGTTCTTC.